These 5 T cell receptor beta chains were sequenced from one sample in a study of control samples from healthy donors and cancer patients. The assay was immunoSEQ multiplex PCR, and TCRdb's table has in-frame clones only and misses some. The top ten hold roughly 1.6% of the sample, which has fewer than 65,000 clones, roughly 89% seen once. The sequencing input was PBMCs. These receptors were obtained from a man aged 35-49 years with colorectal cancer.

The chain joins TRBV5-4 to TRBJ2-1; 10 bases agree with TRBD2. Unmatched junction bases numbered 9, after V lost 9 bases and J lost 6 bases. The CDR3 contains 14 residues. The germline V gene encodes CDR1 SGHNT and CDR2 YYREEE (reference sequence). In nucleotides, the CDR3 is TGTGCCAACGCCGGGACTAGCGATACCAATGAGCAGTTCTTC. It specifies CANAGTSDTNEQFF. The variable domain in full, completed from reference TRBV5-4 and TRBJ2-1, reads ETGVTQSPTHLIKTRGQQVTLRCSSQSGHNTVSWYQQALGQGPQFIFQYYREEENGRGNFPPRFSGLQFPNYSSELNVNALELDDSALYLCANAGTSDTNEQFFGPGTRLTVL.

Concerning this clone: At one end the junction does not follow the germline gene, possibly because of a read error. CDR3 in DNA: TGCGCCAGCAGCCTGGGGATAGGGGATCTGCCCCAGCATTTT. The encoded protein is CASSLGIGDLPQHF. The chain has TRBV5-6 and TRBJ1-5, with TRBD1 as a possible D gene (5 bases). Per the germline V gene, CDR1 is SGHDT and CDR2 is YYEEEE. The CDR3 totals 14 residues.

The chain carries TRBV9 and TRBJ2-1; perhaps D is TRBD1 or TRBD2 (5 bases each). The CDR3 sequence is 16 residues long. The V gene's germline CDR1 is SGDLS and CDR2 YYNGEE. Trimming pared 0 bases from V and 0 bases from J, leaving 10 bases between. CDR3 residues: CASSVAGASSYNEQFF. The CDR3 region has the DNA TGTGCCAGCAGCGTAGCCGGGGCGAGCTCCTACAATGAGCAGTTCTTC.

The chain links TRBV4-1 to TRBJ2-7; 14 nucleotides align to TRBD2. This CDR3 is built from 15 residues. J gave up 3 bases and V 4 bases, and 2 bases lay outside the gene matches. Germline V gives CDR1 MGHRA, CDR2 YSYEKL. The CDR3 DNA reads as TGCGCCAGCAGCCTCGGACTAGCGGGAGGCTACGAGCAGTACTTC. This translates into CASSLGLAGGYEQYF.

The rearrangement uses TRBV6-5 and TRBJ2-3; no clear D gene. V was trimmed by 0 bases and J by 1 base, leaving 2 bases between them. CDR3 length equals 13 residues. Germline CDR1 is MNHEY and CDR2 is SVGAGI. The CDR3 spells CASSYSGTDTQYF. CDR3 coding DNA: TGTGCCAGCAGTTACTCTGGCACAGATACGCAGTATTTT.